Shown below are 27 T cell receptor beta chains from a single sample sequenced in a study of cytomegalovirus exposure and HLA in healthy donors. 13 Jbeta primers and 60 Vbeta primers were used for the PCR. Profiling relied on immunoSEQ multiplex PCR, and the TCRdb table lists in-frame clones only, not all of them. Of 80,000 to 95,000 clones in the sample, roughly 60% are singletons; the top ten hold approximately 2.2%. Sequencing was performed on PBMCs. Receptors were obtained from a human donor in good health.

The rearrangement uses TRBV30 and TRBJ2-1; the D gene is possibly TRBD1 (5 bases). CDR1 and CDR2 (germline): GTSNPN, SVGIG (reference sequence). This CDR3 has 11 amino acids. The V gene lost 5 bases and the J gene lost 3 bases, with 5 bases spanning the gap. CDR3 DNA sequence: TGTGCCTGGCAGGGCTACAATGAGCAGTTCTTC. Protein: CAWQGYNEQFF. The full variable domain, with the rest looked up from reference TRBV30 and TRBJ2-1, is SQTIHQWPATLVQPVGSPLSLECTVEGTSNPNLYWYRQAAGRGLQLLFYSVGIGQISSEVPQNLSASRPQDRQFILSSKKLLLSDSGFYLCAWQGYNEQFFGPGTRLTVL.

This clone has just a few counts. The genes are TRBV10-3 and TRBJ1-2; a weak D match, TRBD1 (6 bases). Trimming took off 2 bases at V and 8 bases at J, with 15 bases between the two ends. This CDR3 contains 14 residues. CDR1 and CDR2 (germline): ENHRY, SYGVKD. Here the CDR3 reads CAISENHRAGGYTF. The CDR3 nucleotides are TGTGCCATCAGTGAGAACCACAGGGCTGGGGGCTACACCTTC.

This clone was counted between two and nine times. The J gene is TRBJ2-7, the V gene TRBV7-9, with D perhaps matching TRBD2 (6 bases). Trimming stripped 7 bases from V and 4 bases from J, with 17 bases between. In germline, CDR1 is SEHNR, CDR2 FQNEAQ (reference sequence). The CDR3 is 14 amino acids. The DNA for the CDR3 is TGTGCCAGCACCCCCGTGGAGGGAGTATACGAGCAGTACTTC. This encodes CASTPVEGVYEQYF.

This sequence joins TRBV2 and TRBJ2-3; 7 bases map to TRBD1. J lost 8 bases, V lost 3 bases, and 5 bases had no gene match. The CDR3 loop spans 13 amino acids. The germline V gene encodes CDR1 SNHLY and CDR2 FYNNEI. CDR3 nucleotides: TGTGCCAGCAGTGAGGGGCCAGGGGGTACGCAGTATTTT. Translating it yields CASSEGPGGTQYF. Full variable domain (missing parts from reference TRBV2 and TRBJ2-3): EPEVTQTPSHQVTQMGQEVILRCVPISNHLYFYWYRQILGQKVEFLVSFYNNEISEKSEIFDDQFSVERPDGSNFTLKIRSTKLEDSAMYFCASSEGPGGTQYFGPGTRLTVL.

This clone was detected only a few times. This chain links TRBV21-1 with TRBJ1-2. TRBV21-1 is deemed a pseudogene. The length of the CDR3 is 18 residues. This CDR3 reads CASSHITPTPLWRDGYTF. The CDR3 DNA reads as TGTGCCAGCAGCCATATAACGCCTACACCCTTGTGGAGGGACGGCTACACCTTC.

DNA for the CDR3: TGTGCCAGCAGCGCAGGTGACAGCCCTAGCACAGATACGCAGTATTTT. As protein: CASSAGDSPSTDTQYF. V and J are TRBV9 and TRBJ2-3; a possible D gene is TRBD1 (5 bases). The CDR3 sequence is 16 residues long. CDR1 is SGDLS, CDR2 YYNGEE, per germline. With 3 bases removed from V and 0 bases from J, the gap between germline ends came to 14 bases.

The chain joins TRBV11-3 to TRBJ1-1, with TRBD1 matching 8 bases. J lost 11 bases, V lost 1 base, and 6 bases had no gene match. The CDR3 length is 13 residues. Germline CDR1 and CDR2: SGHNT and YENEEA. The CDR3 DNA sequence: TGTGCCAGCAGCTTAGTTGGGACAGGAGGGGCTTTCTTT. This codes for CASSLVGTGGAFF.

This clone was detected once. The chain is built from TRBV19 and TRBJ2-1, with 9 bases that match TRBD1. CDR1 and CDR2 from the germline V gene are LNHDA and SQIVND (reference sequence). CDR3 length: 15 amino acids. Trimming at V came to 5 bases and at J to 8 bases, leaving 10 bases not matched to a gene. The CDR3 protein is CASSGWTGVTDEQFF. The DNA of the CDR3 is TGTGCCAGTAGTGGCTGGACAGGGGTGACCGATGAGCAGTTCTTC.

V gene TRBV5-1 combines with J gene TRBJ1-3; 7 bases match TRBD1. Germline V gene data show CDR1 as SGHRS and CDR2 as YFSETQ. The V and J ends lost 3 bases and 0 bases, in that order; junction bases with no gene match: 3. The CDR3 loop spans 15 amino acids. CDR3 sequence (DNA): TGCGCCAGCAGCTACGACAGGGACTCTGGAAACACCATATATTTT. Translation: CASSYDRDSGNTIYF.

In its sample, this clone was seen a few times. The chain combines TRBV7-9 with TRBJ1-5, with a possible D match to TRBD1 (5 bases). The germline V gene encodes CDR1 SEHNR and CDR2 FQNEAQ (reference sequence). Trimming cost V 5 bases and J 3 bases, with 14 bases left between them. The CDR3 runs to 15 residues. The CDR3 sequence: CASSVGGGINQPQHF. Written as DNA, the CDR3 is TGTGCCAGCAGCGTCGGGGGAGGGATCAATCAGCCCCAGCATTTT.

V is TRBV10-3 and J is TRBJ1-2; 7 bases fit TRBD1. The length of the CDR3 is 16 residues. Looked up from germline, CDR1 is ENHRY and CDR2 is SYGVKD. V lost 3 bases, J lost 4 bases, and 11 bases stayed unmatched. CDR3 sequence (DNA): TGTGCCATCAGTGACAAAGGGACAGAGTCTATCTATGGCTACACCTTC. Translation gives CAISDKGTESIYGYTF.

The chain links TRBV6-1 to TRBJ2-2, with 7 bases that match TRBD2. This CDR3 has 15 residues. V dropped 2 bases and J dropped 5; count of bases not matched to a gene: 5. CDR1 and CDR2 from the germline V gene are MNHNS and SASEGT. CDR3 in DNA: TGTGCCAGCAGTGAACAATGGGGGGGTACCGGGGAGCTGTTTTTT. It codes for CASSEQWGGTGELFF.

V and J are TRBV9 and TRBJ2-7; the D gene is possibly TRBD1 (6 bases). Per germline, CDR1 SGDLS and CDR2 YYNGEE. The CDR3 covers 15 residues. The V end was cut by 0 bases, the J end by 1 base, with 11 bases between. The CDR3 nucleotides read TGTGCCAGCAGCGTAGGACAGGAAGGGTCCTACGAGCAGTACTTC. Its protein is CASSVGQEGSYEQYF.

The chain carries TRBV19 and TRBJ2-5, with TRBD1 matching 10 bases. The V and J ends lost 4 bases and 4 bases, in that order; junction bases with no gene match: 12. CDR1 LNHDA and CDR2 SQIVND come from the germline V gene (reference sequence). The length of the CDR3 is 17 residues. Here the CDR3 DNA reads TGTGCCAGTAGTAACCCTGGGACAGGGGCTTTAGGAGAGACCCAGTACTTC. This translates into CASSNPGTGALGETQYF. Variable domain in full (rest from reference TRBV19 and TRBJ2-5): DGGITQSPKYLFRKEGQNVTLSCEQNLNHDAMYWYRQDPGQGLRLIYYSQIVNDFQKGDIAEGYSVSREKKESFPLTVTSAQKNPTAFYLCASSNPGTGALGETQYFGPGTRLLVL.

The chain joins TRBV13 to TRBJ1-2, with 9 bases lining up with TRBD1. The CDR3 extends over 15 amino acids. Looked up from germline, CDR1 is PRHDT and CDR2 is FYEKMQ (reference sequence). After removal of 1 base from V and 4 bases from J, the junction contained 4 bases not matched to a gene. In DNA form, the CDR3 reads TGTGCCAGCAGCTTAGATACAGGGGGCTCCTATGGCTACACCTTC. Protein product: CASSLDTGGSYGYTF. Combining the CDR3 with reference TRBV13 and TRBJ1-2 gives the whole variable domain AAGVIQSPRHLIKEKRETATLKCYPIPRHDTVYWYQQGPGQDPQFLISFYEKMQSDKGSIPDRFSAQQFSDYHSELNMSSLELGDSALYFCASSLDTGGSYGYTFGSGTRLTVV.

V gene TRBV9 combines with J gene TRBJ1-1; the D gene is possibly TRBD1 (5 bases). Trimming shortened V by 4 bases and J by 4 bases, and 17 bases separated the two germline ends. CDR1 is SGDLS and CDR2 is YYNGEE in the germline V gene. The CDR3 is made up of 15 amino acids. CDR3 in amino acids: CASSRSEQASTEAFF. The CDR3 region has the DNA TGTGCCAGCAGCCGGTCGGAACAGGCGTCCACTGAAGCTTTCTTT.

This clone has just a few counts. The chain combines TRBV7-2 with TRBJ1-1, with 10 bases matching TRBD1. Per the germline V gene, CDR1 is SGHTA and CDR2 is FQGNSA. The CDR3 spans 18 residues. Losses at the gene ends were 5 bases for V and 1 base for J; bases not matched to a gene: 13. The CDR3, as DNA: TGTGCCAGCAGCCGGACCCCGGGACAGGGGCGGGGGAACACTGAAGCTTTCTTT. Translation: CASSRTPGQGRGNTEAFF.

The gene calls are TRBV5-4 and TRBJ1-2, with 8 bases lining up with TRBD1. CDR1 and CDR2 (germline): SGHNT, YYREEE (reference sequence). This CDR3 is built from 15 residues. J was trimmed by 4 bases and V by 3 bases; bases with no gene match: 8. The CDR3 DNA sequence: TGTGCCAGCAGCTCGCAGGGGGCGGAAGGCTATGGCTACACCTTC. Encoded protein: CASSSQGAEGYGYTF.

This clone showed up just a few times. V usage is TRBV10-3 and J usage is TRBJ1-2; TRBD1 agrees at 8 bases. The CDR3 length is 14 residues. V lost 6 bases, J lost 3 bases, and 6 bases stayed unmatched. From germline, CDR1 is ENHRY and CDR2 SYGVKD. CDR3 in amino acids: CAISRTGRDYGYTF. CDR3 in DNA: TGTGCCATCAGCCGGACAGGGCGGGACTATGGCTACACCTTC.

The chain is built from TRBV11-3 and TRBJ2-5, with TRBD1 matching 7 bases. Germline V lookup: CDR1 SGHNT, CDR2 YENEEA. The junction had 8 bases not matched to a gene; V was cut back by 2 bases and J by 5 bases. CDR3 length: 15 residues. CDR3 protein: CASSLPLTGSETQYF. The CDR3 coding sequence is TGTGCCAGCAGCTTACCGTTGACAGGGTCCGAGACCCAGTACTTC.

This clone was seen a single time. V and J are TRBV29-1 and TRBJ1-2; 11 bases line up with TRBD1. Germline V gives CDR1 SQVTM, CDR2 ANQGSEA. The CDR3 contains 14 residues. Trimming cost V 4 bases and J 7 bases; bases outside gene matches: 8. In nucleotides, the CDR3 is TGCAGCGTTGTGGGGGGACAGGGGGTTAGTGGCTACACCTTC. Its translation is CSVVGGQGVSGYTF.

This clone was seen more than once but under ten times. The V gene is TRBV2, the J gene TRBJ2-3; possibly TRBD1 for D (6 bases). This CDR3 has 17 amino acids. The V end lost 1 base, the J end lost 2 bases, and 16 bases lay between the germline ends. Germline V CDR1 and CDR2: SNHLY, FYNNEI. This chain's CDR3 is CASSEGSAGASTDTQYF. CDR3 sequence (DNA): TGTGCCAGCAGTGAAGGAAGTGCAGGGGCATCCACAGATACGCAGTATTTT.

This clone turned up a few times. This rearrangement joins TRBV19 to TRBJ2-2, with 14 nucleotides matching TRBD2. Trimming cost V 7 bases and J 5 bases; bases outside gene matches: 9. CDR1 is LNHDA and CDR2 is SQIVND in the germline V gene (reference sequence). The length of the CDR3 is 17 residues. DNA for the CDR3: TGTGCCAGTACCCCGACTAGCGGGGGGGCACGAACCGGGGAGCTGTTTTTT. This encodes CASTPTSGGARTGELFF.

The genes are TRBV7-2 and TRBJ2-2; 14 nucleotides agree with TRBD2. The CDR3 runs 16 residues. J gave up 6 bases and V 4 bases, and 4 bases lay outside the gene matches. Germline V gives CDR1 SGHTA, CDR2 FQGNSA. The CDR3 loop reads CASSYTTSGGAGELFF. In nucleotides, the CDR3 is TGTGCCAGCAGCTACACGACTAGCGGGGGGGCCGGGGAGCTGTTTTTT. The variable domain in full, with the rest retrieved from reference TRBV7-2 and TRBJ2-2, is GAGVSQSPSNKVTEKGKDVELRCDPISGHTALYWYRQSLGQGLEFLIYFQGNSAPDKSGLPSDRFSAERTGGSVSTLTIQRTQQEDSAVYLCASSYTTSGGAGELFFGEGSRLTVL.

Remarks on this clone: Sequence at one end of the junction differs from germline and may be a read error. The chain links TRBV5-4 to TRBJ1-3, with D maybe TRBD1 (5 bases). CDR1 and CDR2 from the germline V gene are SGHNT and YYREEE (reference sequence). There are 16 residues in the CDR3. The CDR3 sequence is CASSLGGLFSGNAIYF. CDR3 nucleotide sequence: TGTGCCAGCAGCTTGGGGGGACTGTTCTCTGGAAACGCCATATATTTT. Combining the CDR3 with reference TRBV5-4 and TRBJ1-3 gives the whole variable domain ETGVTQSPTHLIKTRGQQVTLRCSSQSGHNTVSWYQQALGQGPQFIFQYYREEENGRGNFPPRFSGLQFPNYSSELNVNALELDDSALYLCASSLGGLFSGNAIYFGEGSWLTVV.

The V and J genes are TRBV19 and TRBJ2-7; TRBD2 is a possible D gene (6 bases). Germline CDR1 reads LNHDA; CDR2 reads SQIVND (reference sequence). CDR3 length equals 16 residues. V lost 2 bases and J lost 2, with 16 bases in between. DNA of the CDR3: TGTGCCAGTAGTATAAGACCGCTAGCGCGTCCCTACGAGCAGTACTTC. Its protein is CASSIRPLARPYEQYF.

This chain's CDR3 is CASSQDGFQGANEQYF. The CDR3 DNA reads as TGTGCCAGCAGCCAAGATGGTTTCCAGGGGGCGAACGAGCAGTACTTC. The V gene is TRBV4-2, the J gene TRBJ2-7, with TRBD1 matching over 8 bases. Germline assignment: CDR1 LGHNA and CDR2 YNFKEQ. This CDR3 region has 16 residues. Germline trimming cut 0 bases from V and 5 bases from J; bases unmatched to any gene: 9.